This section outlines one T cell receptor (beta chain) sequence together with its context. Ten or more counts support this clonotype. The antigen it binds to is not known. The input lacks base qualities; no much larger clone sits a single base away. The data stem from a study. V drops 1 base and J drops 5 bases, leaving 14 bases in between. From its cysteine to its phenylalanine, the CDR3 spans 14 amino acids. Here the CDR3 DNA is all that survives: 42 bases in frame from base 1. The germline V gene encodes CDR1 DFQATT and CDR2 SNEGSKA (reference sequence). Instrument on record: Illumina MiSeq. TCRdb redid the processing of the public reads, applying fastp at Q25 and MiXCR, and retained in-frame beta chains. All rows with the same CDR3 protein become a single entry with the most common DNA and genes. For this sample there are about 4,100 distinct CDR3 sequences; roughly a tenth appear just once. The top ten constitute approximately 13% of the sample.

Input material: CD4+ T cells from synovial fluid. The chain joins TRBV20-1 to TRBJ2-5; the D gene is perhaps TRBD2, from 5 matching bases. The sequence came from a human donor with rheumatoid arthritis. The CDR3 in this case is CSARGSGEWETQYF. The nucleotide sequence reads as follows: TGCAGTGCTAGAGGAAGTGGGGAGTGGGAGACCCAGTACTTC.